This T cell receptor (beta chain) was recovered during a study of blood T cell repertoires in COVID-19. Study-wide context: Spain, Italy and the United States supplied samples that represented acute and convalescent COVID-19. T cells, B-cell-depleted T cells, or PBMCs supplied cDNA or gDNA.

Authors' analysis steps: Reference gene primer amplification yielded estimated nucleated cell counts. Sequencing used immunoSEQ multiplex PCR; TCRdb keeps in-frame clones, though not all of them. Clonal size and the V and J genes are those of that table, whereas D and trimming came from the DNA. Of about 200,000 clones in the sample, approximately 90% were seen once. The CDR3 has 15 amino acids. Deletions cut 5 bases from V and 7 bases from J, with 15 bases between. Germline V CDR1 and CDR2: MGHRA, YSYEKL. The clonotype comes from a woman in her forties in a cohort exposed to, infected with or recovered from COVID-19 (not recorded which). The rearrangement links TRBV4-1 to TRBJ1-6, with a possible D match to TRBD1 (5 bases). The sequencing input was PBMCs or T cells enriched from blood (not recorded which). CDR3 protein: CASSGIGGSNSPLHF. Here the CDR3 DNA reads TGCGCCAGCAGCGGGATTGGGGGGAGCAATTCACCCCTCCACTTT.